This TCR beta chain was found in a study of shared clonotypes between healthy human individuals. Study information: There were three CD4 naive, three CD4 memory, two CD8 naive and one CD8 memory plates per donor.

V lost 3 bases, J lost 8 bases, and 14 bases lay in between. The CDR3 is 14 residues long. Germline CDR1 and CDR2: SGHTA and FQGNSA. Assay execution proceeded at the deep level. A 200 ng quantity of DNA, some 30,000 T cell genomes, went into the sorted-subset replicate PCRs. Assay used: immunoSEQ multiplex PCR; TCRdb lists only in-frame clones, some missing. The table has approximately 810,000 clones, 80% to 95% seen once; the top ten hold less than 25%. Positive CCR7 selection of CD45RO-negative cells yielded the naive CD8 cells, and terminally differentiated effector memory CD45RA+ cells were excluded. Nashville, Tennessee was home to all donors, who were Caucasian adults.

V gene TRBV7-2 combines with J gene TRBJ2-1; D gene uncertain. The sequencing input was naive CD8+ T cells sorted from blood. The receptor's source is a man in his thirties or forties in good health. CDR3 nucleotides: TGTGCCAGCAGCTTTACTCCTGAGGTGTATGAGCAGTTCTTC. Residues: CASSFTPEVYEQFF.